The rows below give T cell receptor beta chains drawn from one sample of a study of shared clonotypes between healthy human individuals. Clones were read by immunoSEQ multiplex PCR, and TCRdb kept only the in-frame ones, dropping some. The sample records approximately 2,200,000 clones, about 92% being singletons. Source material: naive CD8+ T cells from PBMCs. Receptors originate from a young man in good health. Some clones in this sample may be carry-over from other donors' samples. CDR3s include the opening cysteine and the closing phenylalanine or tryptophan. The order of the fields is D gene, clone size, V gene, J gene, CDR3 protein, CDR3 DNA. The D gene is left open where the match is weak. For some rows the clone size is stated as once, few or many, or as a class when expanded; others skip it.

d_call: TRBD1
clone_size: .
v_call: TRBV25-1
j_call: TRBJ2-7
cdr3_aa: CASSVVGTGIHEQYF
cdr3_nt: TGTGCCAGCAGTGTAGTGGGGACAGGGATCCACGAGCAGTACTTC

d_call: .
clone_size: .
v_call: TRBV6-1
j_call: TRBJ2-2
cdr3_aa: CASSARKGDTGELFF
cdr3_nt: TGTGCCAGCAGTGCGCGGAAAGGGGACACCGGGGAGCTGTTTTTT

d_call: .
clone_size: .
v_call: TRBV27
j_call: TRBJ2-2
cdr3_aa: CASSPLVNTGELFF
cdr3_nt: TGTGCCAGCAGTCCGCTGGTGAACACCGGGGAGCTGTTTTTT

d_call: .
clone_size: .
v_call: TRBV6-4
j_call: TRBJ2-1
cdr3_aa: CASSEGLNNEQFF
cdr3_nt: TGTGCCAGCAGTGAAGGGCTCAACAATGAGCAGTTCTTC

d_call: TRBD2
clone_size: .
v_call: TRBV27
j_call: TRBJ2-3
cdr3_aa: CASSLRLAGGIDTQYF
cdr3_nt: TGTGCCAGCAGTTTACGACTAGCGGGAGGAATAGATACGCAGTATTTT

d_call: .
clone_size: .
v_call: TRBV9
j_call: TRBJ1-1
cdr3_aa: CASSFRDNTEAFF
cdr3_nt: TGTGCCAGCAGCTTCCGGGACAACACTGAAGCTTTCTTT

d_call: .
clone_size: .
v_call: TRBV27
j_call: TRBJ2-7
cdr3_aa: CASSFGNYVPYEQYF
cdr3_nt: TGTGCCAGCAGTTTCGGGAACTACGTCCCCTACGAGCAGTACTTC

d_call: .
clone_size: once
v_call: TRBV29-1
j_call: TRBJ2-7
cdr3_aa: CSVERGVREQYF
cdr3_nt: TGCAGCGTTGAAAGGGGGGTCCGGGAGCAGTACTTC

d_call: TRBD1
clone_size: once
v_call: TRBV18
j_call: TRBJ2-6
cdr3_aa: CASSPSDRESTGANVLTF
cdr3_nt: TGTGCCAGCTCACCATCGGACAGGGAGAGTACGGGGGCCAACGTCCTGACTTTC

d_call: TRBD2
clone_size: once
v_call: TRBV4-2
j_call: TRBJ2-4
cdr3_aa: CASSASGRAAKNIQYF
cdr3_nt: TGTGCCAGCAGCGCAAGCGGGAGGGCCGCCAAAAACATTCAGTACTTC

d_call: .
clone_size: .
v_call: TRBV11-2
j_call: TRBJ2-3
cdr3_aa: CASSLGQGTDTQYF
cdr3_nt: TGTGCCAGCAGCTTAGGACAGGGCACAGATACGCAGTATTTT

d_call: TRBD2
clone_size: .
v_call: TRBV5-3
j_call: TRBJ2-1
cdr3_aa: CARSSGLAGGRIDNEQFF
cdr3_nt: TGTGCCAGAAGCTCGGGACTAGCGGGAGGGAGAATAGACAATGAGCAGTTCTTC

d_call: TRBD1
clone_size: .
v_call: TRBV10-3
j_call: TRBJ1-5
cdr3_aa: CAINGQGLSQPQHF
cdr3_nt: TGTGCCATCAACGGACAGGGGTTAAGTCAGCCCCAGCATTTT

d_call: TRBD2
clone_size: .
v_call: TRBV19
j_call: TRBJ2-1
cdr3_aa: CATGTSGYNEQFF
cdr3_nt: TGTGCCACCGGGACTAGCGGATACAATGAGCAGTTCTTC

d_call: TRBD2
clone_size: .
v_call: TRBV28
j_call: TRBJ2-7
cdr3_aa: CASSVAGARDEQYF
cdr3_nt: TGTGCCAGCAGCGTAGCGGGGGCCAGAGATGAGCAGTACTTC

d_call: .
clone_size: .
v_call: TRBV5-6
j_call: TRBJ2-1
cdr3_aa: CASSSSSNGKQFF
cdr3_nt: TGTGCCAGCAGCTCATCCTCTAACGGAAAGCAGTTCTTC

d_call: .
clone_size: .
v_call: TRBV19
j_call: TRBJ2-1
cdr3_aa: CASSERVDNEQFF
cdr3_nt: TGTGCCAGTAGTGAAAGGGTCGACAATGAGCAGTTCTTC

d_call: .
clone_size: .
v_call: TRBV4-2
j_call: TRBJ2-5
cdr3_aa: CASSQGRQETQYF
cdr3_nt: TGTGCCAGCAGCCAAGGACGGCAAGAGACCCAGTACTTC

d_call: .
clone_size: .
v_call: TRBV5-4
j_call: TRBJ2-5
cdr3_aa: CASSSGPKQETQYF
cdr3_nt: TGTGCCAGCAGCTCGGGACCGAAACAAGAGACCCAGTACTTC

d_call: .
clone_size: .
v_call: TRBV7-6
j_call: TRBJ2-1
cdr3_aa: CASSLLPGYNEQFF
cdr3_nt: TGTGCCAGCAGCTTATTACCGGGCTACAATGAGCAGTTCTTC

d_call: TRBD2
clone_size: .
v_call: TRBV11-2
j_call: TRBJ2-5
cdr3_aa: CASSLVPGGPQETQYF
cdr3_nt: TGTGCCAGCAGCTTAGTACCGGGAGGGCCCCAAGAGACCCAGTACTTC

d_call: .
clone_size: .
v_call: TRBV7-8
j_call: TRBJ2-7
cdr3_aa: CASSLNGARGNEQYF
cdr3_nt: TGTGCCAGCAGCTTAAACGGGGCCAGGGGAAACGAGCAGTACTTC

d_call: .
clone_size: .
v_call: TRBV7-9
j_call: TRBJ2-4
cdr3_aa: CASSFSTEAKNIQYF
cdr3_nt: TGTGCCAGCAGCTTCTCGACAGAAGCCAAAAACATTCAGTACTTC

d_call: TRBD2
clone_size: .
v_call: TRBV27
j_call: TRBJ2-2
cdr3_aa: CASSSKREGFGELFF
cdr3_nt: TGTGCCAGCAGTTCAAAGCGGGAGGGTTTTGGGGAGCTGTTTTTT

d_call: TRBD2
clone_size: .
v_call: TRBV27
j_call: TRBJ2-1
cdr3_aa: CASSAPGSGSQGGQFF
cdr3_nt: TGTGCCAGCAGTGCCCCAGGGAGCGGGAGCCAAGGTGGGCAGTTCTTC

d_call: .
clone_size: .
v_call: TRBV27
j_call: TRBJ2-1
cdr3_aa: CASTLSLGGIGEQFF
cdr3_nt: TGTGCCAGCACCCTTAGCCTGGGGGGTATCGGTGAGCAGTTCTTC

d_call: TRBD1
clone_size: .
v_call: TRBV27
j_call: TRBJ2-7
cdr3_aa: CASSLTGQGTPEQYF
cdr3_nt: TGTGCCAGCAGCCTTACCGGACAGGGTACCCCCGAGCAGTACTTC

d_call: .
clone_size: .
v_call: TRBV18
j_call: TRBJ1-2
cdr3_aa: CASSPSASSGYYGYTF
cdr3_nt: TGTGCCAGCTCACCATCGGCCTCTTCAGGTTACTATGGCTACACCTTC

d_call: .
clone_size: .
v_call: TRBV30
j_call: TRBJ1-2
cdr3_aa: CAWRPGDGYTF
cdr3_nt: TGTGCCTGGAGGCCAGGGGATGGCTACACCTTC

d_call: TRBD1
clone_size: .
v_call: TRBV10-3
j_call: TRBJ2-7
cdr3_aa: CAISTMQIPGQGNEQYF
cdr3_nt: TGTGCCATCAGTACCATGCAAATACCGGGACAGGGAAACGAGCAGTACTTC

d_call: TRBD1
clone_size: .
v_call: TRBV27
j_call: TRBJ1-2
cdr3_aa: CASSLWGTARANYGYTF
cdr3_nt: TGTGCCAGCAGTTTGTGGGGGACAGCCCGAGCTAACTATGGCTACACCTTC

d_call: .
clone_size: .
v_call: TRBV4-1
j_call: TRBJ2-3
cdr3_aa: CASSQDRGHTDTQYF
cdr3_nt: TGCGCCAGCAGCCAAGACAGGGGACACACAGATACGCAGTATTTT

d_call: .
clone_size: .
v_call: TRBV6-1
j_call: TRBJ1-1
cdr3_aa: CASSEMARNTEAFF
cdr3_nt: TGTGCCAGCAGTGAAATGGCACGGAACACTGAAGCTTTCTTT

d_call: TRBD2
clone_size: once
v_call: TRBV28
j_call: TRBJ2-7
cdr3_aa: CASSPGSGGEQYF
cdr3_nt: TGTGCCAGCAGCCCCGGGTCCGGGGGGGAGCAGTACTTC

d_call: TRBD1
clone_size: .
v_call: TRBV27
j_call: TRBJ1-4
cdr3_aa: CASRTGGSEKLFF
cdr3_nt: TGTGCCAGCAGGACAGGGGGTTCTGAAAAACTGTTTTTT